The clone carrying this T cell receptor (beta chain) has only a few counts. As yet, its antigen is unknown. The germline V and J ends were trimmed by 2 bases and 4 bases, with 13 bases remaining between them. Germline CDR1 SGHRS, CDR2 YFSETQ. This CDR3 comprises 15 residues. The data stem from a study of CD8 T cells in ankylosing spondylitis. Libraries of TCR beta came from quantitative 5'-RACE with molecular barcodes. TCRdb recomputed calls from the 5' RACE reads with MiXCR, one row per CDR3 protein. The sample lists just under 550,000 distinct CDR3 sequences, about an eighth occurring once. Study results and limitations: A TCR beta motif made of about eight highly homologous variants seemed typical of ankylosing spondylitis blood. The authors reported significant enrichment of disease-linked clones in matched ankylosing spondylitis synovial fluid. Disease-linked clones bore a CD8+ phenotype and were relatively rare in peripheral blood. Reactive arthritis synovial fluid and blood previously showed some of these motif variants.

The origin of this receptor is a male donor with ankylosing spondylitis. The rearrangement uses TRBV5-1 and TRBJ2-1; D ambiguous. The sample consisted of blood, either unsorted or a sorted T cell fraction (not recorded which). CDR3 sequence: CASSFRGTSYNEQFF. The CDR3 coding sequence is TGCGCCAGCAGCTTCAGAGGTACCTCATACAATGAGCAGTTCTTC.